These T cell receptor beta chains were read from a single sample in a study of blood T cell repertoires in COVID-19. Generated by immunoSEQ multiplex PCR, the TCRdb table keeps only in-frame clones and is missing some. Here the sample spans over 60,000 clones, approximately 86% being singletons. Sequences were obtained from peripheral blood. These receptors were taken from a man between 35 and 55 years old with acute or convalescent COVID-19. Each CDR3 is given with its conserved first and last residue. The D gene is left open where the match is weak. The size of a clone is reported for some rows only, either as once, few or many, or as a class for expanded clones.

v_call	d_call	j_call	clone_size	cdr3_aa	cdr3_nt
TRBV2	.	TRBJ1-3	.	CASGASRSGGNTIYF	TGTGCCAGCGGCGCGTCCCGGTCGGGTGGAAACACCATATATTTT
TRBV6-5	.	TRBJ1-2	.	CASRNSFNGYTF	TGTGCCAGCAGGAACAGCTTCAATGGCTACACCTTC
TRBV3-1/TRBV3-2	TRBD2	TRBJ2-5	few	CASSQGLAGDQETQYF	TGTGCCAGCAGCCAGGGACTAGCGGGGGACCAAGAGACCCAGTACTTC
TRBV10-3	TRBD1	TRBJ1-6	.	CAISEAGDRGESPLHF	TGTGCCATCAGTGAGGCGGGCGACAGGGGTGAATCACCCCTCCACTTT
TRBV4-1	.	TRBJ1-5	.	CASSQEDQGQINSNQPQHF	TGCGCCAGCAGCCAAGAGGATCAGGGTCAAATAAATAGCAATCAGCCCCAGCATTTT
TRBV7-2	.	TRBJ1-2	.	CASSSQTGYYGYTF	TGTGCCAGCAGCTCCCAGACGGGGTACTATGGCTACACCTTC
TRBV5-4	.	TRBJ2-7	.	CASSLAQSYEQYF	TGTGCCAGCAGCTTGGCACAGAGTTACGAGCAGTACTTC
TRBV5-1	.	TRBJ2-2	.	CASSLRQQGGELFF	TGCGCCAGCAGCTTAAGACAGCAGGGTGGGGAGCTGTTTTTT
TRBV5-1	.	TRBJ1-2	.	CASSLGLGASYGYTF	TGCGCCAGCAGCTTGGGTTTGGGGGCGAGCTATGGCTACACCTTC
TRBV24-1	TRBD2	TRBJ2-2	.	CATSDFGGDTGELFF	TGTGCCACCAGTGATTTTGGGGGGGACACCGGGGAGCTGTTTTTT
TRBV6-4	.	TRBJ1-5	.	CASSQYPRGGRASNQPQHF	TGTGCCAGCAGTCAATATCCCCGGGGAGGCAGGGCTAGCAATCAGCCCCAGCATTTT
TRBV4-1	.	TRBJ1-1	.	CASSQVLQGFNTEAFF	TGCGCCAGCAGCCAAGTATTACAGGGTTTCAACACTGAAGCTTTCTTT
TRBV19	TRBD2	TRBJ2-7	.	CASSTTGLAFEQYF	TGTGCCAGTAGTACGACGGGACTAGCTTTCGAGCAGTACTTC
TRBV11-3	TRBD1	TRBJ2-5	.	CASSFRTGTQETQYF	TGTGCCAGCAGCTTCCGGACAGGGACTCAAGAGACCCAGTACTTC
TRBV7-2	.	TRBJ1-6	.	CASSLPQGSYSPLHF	TGTGCCAGCAGCTTACCCCAGGGGAGTTATTCACCCCTCCACTTT
TRBV11-2	TRBD1	TRBJ1-4	few	CASSLGQGRYNEKLFF	TGTGCCAGCAGCTTAGGACAGGGGAGGTATAATGAAAAACTGTTTTTT
TRBV6-5	TRBD1	TRBJ1-5	once	CASSSNRGAQPQHF	TGTGCCAGCAGTTCTAACAGGGGGGCTCAGCCCCAGCATTTT
TRBV10-2	.	TRBJ1-4	.	CASSEPSGWPNEKLFF	TGCGCCAGCAGTGAACCTTCAGGTTGGCCAAATGAAAAACTGTTTTTT
TRBV7-2	.	TRBJ1-1	.	CASSSRLGRGWTEAFF	TGTGCCAGCAGCTCTCGATTGGGCAGGGGTTGGACTGAAGCTTTCTTT
TRBV5-6	TRBD2	TRBJ2-3	.	CASRQTSGVDTQYF	TGTGCCAGCAGACAAACTAGCGGGGTGGATACGCAGTATTTT
TRBV27	TRBD1	TRBJ2-5	.	CASSSGGLGETQYF	TGTGCCAGCAGTTCAGGGGGTTTGGGAGAGACCCAGTACTTC
TRBV19	TRBD1	TRBJ1-1	.	CASSKGQVTWESTEAFF	TGTGCCAGTAGTAAGGGACAGGTAACGTGGGAGAGCACTGAAGCTTTCTTT
TRBV3-1/TRBV3-2	TRBD2	TRBJ2-1	.	CASSQGTSGGGYEQFF	TGTGCCAGCAGCCAAGGAACTAGCGGGGGGGGATATGAGCAGTTCTTC
TRBV6-2/TRBV6-3	.	TRBJ2-5	few	CASSTPVRRGTQYF	TGTGCCAGCAGTACTCCCGTCCGGCGGGGGACCCAGTACTTC
TRBV9	TRBD1	TRBJ1-1	.	CASSVIGSGTAFTEAFF	TGTGCCAGCAGCGTAATCGGTTCCGGGACAGCCTTCACTGAAGCTTTCTTT
TRBV6-5	TRBD2	TRBJ2-5	.	CASSYRLAGDLETQYF	TGTGCCAGCAGTTACCGACTAGCGGGGGATTTGGAGACCCAGTACTTC
TRBV4-2	.	TRBJ1-3	.	CASSQESGRLRNTIYF	TGTGCCAGCAGCCAAGAATCAGGACGACTACGAAACACCATATATTTT
TRBV19	TRBD1	TRBJ1-5	.	CASSTGQGAGQPQHF	TGTGCCAGTTCCACGGGACAGGGGGCTGGTCAGCCCCAGCATTTT
TRBV6-5	TRBD1	TRBJ1-2	.	CASSQTPGTGNGYTF	TGTGCCAGCAGTCAAACCCCCGGGACAGGGAATGGCTACACCTTC
TRBV4-1	TRBD1	TRBJ1-3	.	CASSQRDRGGNTIYF	TGCGCCAGCAGCCAGAGGGACAGGGGGGGAAACACCATATATTTT
TRBV24-1	.	TRBJ1-1	.	CATPPGQGHTEAFF	TGTGCCACCCCGCCGGGGCAGGGGCACACTGAAGCTTTCTTT
TRBV11-3	.	TRBJ1-6	.	CASSFADSIYNSPLHF	TGTGCCAGCAGCTTCGCGGACAGCATCTATAATTCACCCCTCCACTTT
TRBV6-5	TRBD2	TRBJ2-3	.	CASNGLAGETDTQYF	TGTGCCAGCAATGGACTAGCGGGGGAGACAGATACGCAGTATTTT
TRBV27	.	TRBJ1-2	.	CASSRGANYGYTF	TGTGCCAGCAGCCGGGGGGCAAACTATGGCTACACCTTC
TRBV10-3	TRBD1	TRBJ1-2	many	CAISDRDSSYGYTF	TGTGCCATCAGTGATCGGGACAGCAGTTATGGCTACACCTTC
TRBV7-3	.	TRBJ1-1	few	CASSLTDYTEAFF	TGTGCCAGCAGCTTAACCGACTACACTGAAGCTTTCTTT
TRBV21-1	.	TRBJ2-3	.	CASPVTDTQYF	TGTGCCAGCCCGGTGACTGATACGCAGTATTTT
TRBV19	TRBD1	TRBJ1-2	.	CASSFDRAYGYTF	TGTGCCAGTAGCTTCGACAGGGCCTATGGCTACACCTTC
TRBV3-1/TRBV3-2	TRBD1	TRBJ1-6	.	CASSQDGGQGNSPLHF	TGTGCCAGCAGCCAAGATGGAGGACAGGGAAATTCACCCCTCCACTTT
TRBV12-3/TRBV12-4	.	TRBJ1-2	.	CASGAARGYTF	TGTGCCAGCGGTGCTGCTAGGGGCTACACCTTC
TRBV19	.	TRBJ1-4	.	CASRVGSATNEKLFF	TGTGCCAGTAGGGTCGGGAGTGCAACTAATGAAAAACTGTTTTTT
TRBV23-1	TRBD1	TRBJ1-2	.	CASSHAGTASYGYTF	TGCGCCAGCAGTCACGCCGGGACAGCTTCCTATGGCTACACCTTC
TRBV5-5	.	TRBJ2-3	.	CASSLAGEVDTQYF	TGTGCCAGCAGTTTAGCCGGGGAGGTAGATACGCAGTATTTT
TRBV4-1	.	TRBJ1-5	.	CASSQVGGDNQPQHF	TGCGCCAGCAGCCAAGTGGGGGGAGATAATCAGCCCCAGCATTTT
TRBV11-3	TRBD2	TRBJ2-1	.	CASSLVGVAGDNEQFF	TGTGCCAGCAGCTTAGTCGGGGTAGCGGGGGACAATGAGCAGTTCTTC
TRBV3-1/TRBV3-2	TRBD1	TRBJ2-7	.	CASSQRQGETVGQYF	TGTGCCAGCAGCCAGAGACAGGGGGAGACGGTAGGGCAGTACTTC
TRBV4-1	TRBD1	TRBJ2-7	.	CASSPRTGTYEQYF	TGCGCCAGCAGCCCCCGGACAGGAACCTACGAGCAGTACTTC
TRBV9	.	TRBJ1-6	.	CASSVGSYSSYNSPLHF	TGTGCCAGCAGCGTAGGCAGCTACAGCTCCTATAATTCACCCCTCCACTTT
TRBV5-1	TRBD1	TRBJ1-2	.	CASSLGLDRGGGYTF	TGCGCCAGCAGCTTGGGCCTGGACAGGGGAGGGGGCTACACCTTC
TRBV7-8	.	TRBJ2-7	medium-sized	CASSQSIGSGTYEQYF	TGTGCCAGCAGCCAATCGATCGGGTCGGGAACCTACGAGCAGTACTTC
TRBV30	.	TRBJ1-1	.	CAWSGAGGNMNTEAFF	TGTGCCTGGAGTGGGGCAGGAGGGAACATGAACACTGAAGCTTTCTTT
TRBV5-1	.	TRBJ2-7	.	CASSSPSYEQYF	TGCGCCAGCAGCTCCCCGTCCTACGAGCAGTACTTC
TRBV9	.	TRBJ1-4	.	CASSPRGTDYWGGEKLFF	TGTGCCAGCAGCCCCCGGGGGACGGACTACTGGGGGGGTGAAAAACTGTTTTTT
TRBV30	TRBD2	TRBJ2-7	.	CASTPSGYYEQYF	TGTGCCTCGACTCCTAGCGGTTATTACGAGCAGTACTTC
TRBV18	TRBD1	TRBJ1-3	.	CASSQDRTSGNTIYF	TGTGCCAGCTCACAGGACAGGACCTCTGGAAACACCATATATTTT
TRBV11-2	.	TRBJ1-5	.	CASSDGIYSNQPQHF	TGTGCCAGCAGCGACGGGATTTATAGCAATCAGCCCCAGCATTTT